This TCR beta chain was captured in a study of cytomegalovirus exposure and HLA in healthy donors. Whole-study context: According to later analysis, the same platform produced the roughly 110 validation and under 750 first-cohort repertoires. Whole-study results and caveats: Researchers catalogued about 150 TCR beta chains as cytomegalovirus-associated. Accounts indicate the classifier identified cytomegalovirus status with strong specificity and sensitivity. Specificity for CMV antigens was confirmed in vitro for a few of the CMV-associated chains.

Here immunoSEQ multiplex PCR was the method, and the copy in TCRdb shows in-frame clones only, minus some. The sample lists roughly 150,000 clones, 85% to 90% occurring once. This clone appeared a single time. Its specificity is unknown. The germline gives CDR1 MRHNA, CDR2 SNTAGT. V gave up 0 bases and J gave up 2 bases; unmatched junction bases: 2. This CDR3 has 16 residues. The chain uses TRBV6-4 and TRBJ2-3; 10 bases are a match to TRBD2. Sequences were obtained from PBMCs. The receptor was isolated from a woman between 18 and 29 years old in good health and CMV-seropositive. CDR3 coding DNA: TGTGCCAGCAGTGACTCGCTAGCGGGAGCCACAGATACGCAGTATTTT. Protein: CASSDSLAGATDTQYF.